This is a list of T cell receptor beta chains from one sample in a study of cytomegalovirus exposure and HLA in healthy donors. TCRdb keeps only in-frame clones here, not all; method: immunoSEQ multiplex PCR. The profile shows 70,000 to 90,000 clones, around 80% of them singletons. The sequenced sample consisted of PBMCs. These receptors originate from a man aged 40-50 years in good health and CMV-seronegative. CDR3s include the opening cysteine and the closing phenylalanine or tryptophan. The D gene is left open where the match is weak. A clone size is listed for some rows: how often the clone was seen (once, few, many), or a class if it is expanded.

clone_size j_call d_call v_call cdr3_nt cdr3_aa
once TRBJ2-7 NA TRBV4-1 TGCGCCAGCAGCCCCGTTGAGGGAATGGGCTCCTACGAGCAGTACTTC CASSPVEGMGSYEQYF
NA TRBJ2-3 TRBD2 TRBV15 TGTGCCACCAGAGGGGGAGATCTAGCGGGAGGGGGCACAGATACGCAGTATTTT CATRGGDLAGGGTDTQYF
few TRBJ2-7 TRBD1 TRBV2 TGTGCCAGCAGAACCACGGGGACAGGCCCCTACGAGCAGTACTTC CASRTTGTGPYEQYF
NA TRBJ2-7 TRBD2 TRBV28 TGTGCCAGCAGTACCCCTAGCGGGAGGGACTCCTACGAGCAGTACTTC CASSTPSGRDSYEQYF
NA TRBJ1-2 TRBD1 TRBV7-3 TGTGCCAGCAGCGCGGGGACAGGGGCTGGCTATGGCTACACCTTC CASSAGTGAGYGYTF
NA TRBJ1-6 TRBD1 TRBV7-9 TGTGCCAGCAGCTTACCCCCCGGACAGGGCAATAATTCACCCCTCCACTTT CASSLPPGQGNNSPLHF
few TRBJ2-7 TRBD2 TRBV10-3 TGTGCCACCTATTTCCAGGGAGGGGACGAGCAGTACTTC CATYFQGGDEQYF
NA TRBJ2-7 TRBD1 TRBV6-1 TGTGCCAGCAGGGCCGGGACAGGGTGGAACTACGAGCAGTACTTC CASRAGTGWNYEQYF
NA TRBJ2-2 NA TRBV28 TGTGCCAGCCGCGGACAATGGAACACCGGGGAGCTGTTTTTT CASRGQWNTGELFF
NA TRBJ1-6 NA TRBV5-1 TGCGCCAGCAGCCTGAGCTCCTATAATTCACCCCTCCACTTT CASSLSSYNSPLHF
NA TRBJ1-3 NA TRBV9 TGTGCCAGCAGCGTTGAAGGGGTTTCTGGAAACACCATATATTTT CASSVEGVSGNTIYF
NA TRBJ2-2 TRBD2 TRBV30 TGTGCCTGGAGTGTACTCGGGAGGCCTTTTGACGGGGAGCTGTTTTTT CAWSVLGRPFDGELFF
NA TRBJ2-6 TRBD1 TRBV5-8 TGTGCCAGCAGCTTCGGGACAGCCGGGGCCAACGTCCTGACTTTC CASSFGTAGANVLTF
NA TRBJ2-2 NA TRBV29-1 TGCAGCGTTGCCGTCGGAGGGGTGGGCGGGGAGCTGTTTTTT CSVAVGGVGGELFF
NA TRBJ1-5 TRBD1 TRBV19 TGTGCCAGTAGGACCCGGACAGGGGGCAATCAGCCCCAGCATTTT CASRTRTGGNQPQHF
NA TRBJ1-1 NA TRBV7-6 TGTGCCAGCAGCTATTTAGGGGGTGAAGCTTTCTTT CASSYLGGEAFF
NA TRBJ1-2 NA TRBV6-5 TGTGCCAGCAGTTCGCCCCAAACAAGGCCGTGGGGCTACTCCTTC CASSSPQTRPWGYSF